This T cell receptor beta chain derives from a study of blood T cell repertoires in COVID-19. Whole-study context: Whether acute or convalescent, the COVID-19 samples came from the United States, Italy and Spain.

Participants, about 18 to 95 years old, spanned around 26 US areas. Cohort 3 recovered donors had two negative PCRs, clearance, or symptom resolution. Original analysis: Counts of nucleated cells, estimated from reference gene primer amplification, were obtained. Sequencing used immunoSEQ multiplex PCR; TCRdb keeps in-frame clones, though not all of them. That table furnishes V, J and clone size, whereas the DNA furnished D and trimming. The sample shows 200,000 to 250,000 clones, roughly 84% of them seen only once. The sample comprised PBMCs or T cells enriched from blood (not recorded which). The TCR was taken from a woman aged 40-49 years who had recovered from COVID-19.

The CDR3 is CASSILAGFTDTQYF. Written as DNA, the CDR3 is TGTGCCAGTAGTATTCTAGCGGGGTTCACAGATACGCAGTATTTT. The rearrangement links TRBV19 to TRBJ2-3; TRBD2 matches at 9 bases. V was clipped by 3 bases and J by 2 bases; unmatched bases: 3. The CDR3 contains 15 residues. Germline V CDR1 and CDR2: LNHDA, SQIVND (reference sequence).